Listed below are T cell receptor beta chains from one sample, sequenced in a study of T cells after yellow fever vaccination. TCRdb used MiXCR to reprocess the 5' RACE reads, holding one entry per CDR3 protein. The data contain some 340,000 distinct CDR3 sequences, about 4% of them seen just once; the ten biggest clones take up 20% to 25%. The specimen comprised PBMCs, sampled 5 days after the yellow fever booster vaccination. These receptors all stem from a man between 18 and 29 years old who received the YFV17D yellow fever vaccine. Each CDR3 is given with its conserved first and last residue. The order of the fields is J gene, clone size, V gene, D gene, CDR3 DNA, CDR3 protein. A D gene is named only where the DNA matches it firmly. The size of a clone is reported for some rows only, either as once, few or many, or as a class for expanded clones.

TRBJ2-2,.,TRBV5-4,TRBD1,TGTGCCAGCAGCTTGAGTGGGACAGGGGCTCAGGGGGAGCTGTTTTTT,CASSLSGTGAQGELFF
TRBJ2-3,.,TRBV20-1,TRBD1,TGCAGTGCTAGAGACCCGACAGGGGTCACAGATACGCAGTATTTT,CSARDPTGVTDTQYF
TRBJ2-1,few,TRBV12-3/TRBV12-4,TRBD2,TGTGCCAGCAGTTTCTGGGAGGGCAATGAGCAGTTCTTC,CASSFWEGNEQFF
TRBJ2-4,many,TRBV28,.,TGTGCCAGCAGTTCCTCCAGACAGAAACTAGCCAAAAACATTCAGTACTTC,CASSSSRQKLAKNIQYF
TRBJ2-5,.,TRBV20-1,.,TGCAGTGCCTCCGGAGGTAGCCTCCAAGAGACCCAGTACTTC,CSASGGSLQETQYF
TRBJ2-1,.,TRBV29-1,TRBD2,TGCAGCGTTGAGCTAGCGGGGGTCTCCTACAATGAGCAGTTCTTC,CSVELAGVSYNEQFF
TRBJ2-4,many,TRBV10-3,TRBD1,TGTGCCATCAGTGAGTCCCAGGACAGGGCAAACATTCAGTACTTC,CAISESQDRANIQYF
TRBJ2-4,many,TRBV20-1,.,TGCAGTGCTAGCGTGGGGGAGCTCTTTCAGTACTTC,CSASVGELFQYF
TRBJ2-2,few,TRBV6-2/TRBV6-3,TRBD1,TGTGCCAGCAGCCCTGGACAGGGTGTTGGGGAGCTGTTTTTT,CASSPGQGVGELFF
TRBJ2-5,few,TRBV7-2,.,TGTGCCAGCAGCTTAGAATCAACGACTAGTGGGGAGACCCAGTACTTC,CASSLESTTSGETQYF
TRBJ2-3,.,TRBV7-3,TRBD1,TGTGCCAGCAGCGAGGACAGGACCACAGATACGCAGTATTTT,CASSEDRTTDTQYF